These 22 T cell receptor beta chains were sequenced from one sample in a study of blood T cell repertoires in COVID-19. TCRdb keeps only in-frame clones here, not all; method: immunoSEQ multiplex PCR. The data show fewer than 300,000 clones, 82% seen once. Material for sequencing was peripheral blood. The source of these receptors is a woman younger than 35 with acute or convalescent COVID-19.

The chain is built from TRBV9 and TRBJ2-2; 7 nucleotides line up with TRBD2. The ends lost 0 bases at V and 3 bases at J; junction bases unmatched: 11. Germline V gene lookup returns CDR1 SGDLS and CDR2 YYNGEE. The CDR3 contains 18 residues. CDR3 DNA: TGTGCCAGCAGCGTAGGCGGGGGAGGGCAGGGCTACACCGGGGAGCTGTTTTTT. Encoded protein: CASSVGGGGQGYTGELFF.

The chain joins TRBV6-5 to TRBJ2-1; maybe TRBD2 (6 bases). The CDR3 covers 15 residues. Germline CDR1 and CDR2: MNHEY and SVGAGI. Trimming took off 5 bases at V and 9 bases at J, with 20 bases between the two ends. CDR3 in amino acids: CASSPQREVPCEQFF. Written as DNA, the CDR3 is TGTGCCAGCAGTCCCCAAAGGGAGGTTCCTTGTGAGCAGTTCTTC.

The chain joins TRBV19 to TRBJ2-5, with TRBD1 matching 9 bases. Germline CDR1 LNHDA, CDR2 SQIVND (reference sequence). The CDR3 contains 18 residues. The junction had 15 bases not matched to a gene; V was cut back by 5 bases and J by 2 bases. The CDR3 nucleotides read TGTGCCAGTAGTGGGGGACAGGGTCCATCCAGAGGACAAGAGACCCAGTACTTC. It codes for CASSGGQGPSRGQETQYF.

V is TRBV24-1 and J is TRBJ2-2; 8 bases match TRBD1. Looked up from germline, CDR1 is KGHDR and CDR2 is SFDVKD. The CDR3 runs 15 residues. Losses at the gene ends were 2 bases for V and 5 bases for J; bases not matched to a gene: 3. This chain's CDR3 is CATSDSRQGTGELFF. CDR3 DNA sequence: TGTGCCACCAGTGATTCTAGACAGGGGACCGGGGAGCTGTTTTTT.

By proportion, this clone is medium-sized. The chain employs TRBV28 and TRBJ2-7; unclear D gene. The CDR3 contains 15 residues. The germline CDR1 and CDR2 sequences are MDHEN and SYDVKM. The ends were cut back, 5 bases at V and 3 bases at J, with 17 bases in the middle. The CDR3 coding sequence is TGTGCCAGCAGTCCCCTCGACTCCTCGCACTACGAGCAGTACTTC. Translation: CASSPLDSSHYEQYF. The variable domain in full, with the rest retrieved from reference TRBV28 and TRBJ2-7, is DVKVTQSSRYLVKRTGEKVFLECVQDMDHENMFWYRQDPGLGLRLIYFSYDVKMKEKGDIPEGYSVSREKKERFSLILESASTNQTSMYLCASSPLDSSHYEQYFGPGTRLTVT.

This clone came up a few times. The chain is built from TRBV11-2 and TRBJ2-3; D may be TRBD1 (8 bases). The CDR3 runs 16 residues. V was pared by 5 bases and J by 2 bases, with 17 bases between. Germline lookup yields CDR1 SGHAT and CDR2 FQNNGV. DNA of the CDR3: TGTGCCAGCAGCCCCTACAGGGGGAGGGACACAGATACGCAGTATTTT. Amino acids: CASSPYRGRDTDTQYF.

The chain links TRBV5-6 to TRBJ1-3, with D hard to call. The length of the CDR3 is 14 residues. V dropped 0 bases and J dropped 3 bases, with 7 bases sitting between them. Germline assignment: CDR1 SGHDT and CDR2 YYEEEE. The CDR3 DNA reads as TGTGCCAGCAGCTTGGGGGAGATTGGAAACACCATATATTTT. Translating gives CASSLGEIGNTIYF.

The chain carries TRBV5-1 and TRBJ2-2, with a tentative D call TRBD1 (5 bases). Deletions cut 1 base from V and 1 base from J, with 17 bases between. The CDR3 covers 18 residues. CDR1 is SGHRS and CDR2 is YFSETQ in the germline V gene. The CDR3 sequence is CASSLPDTFTMNTGELFF. As DNA, the CDR3 is TGCGCCAGCAGCTTGCCGGACACCTTTACAATGAACACCGGGGAGCTGTTTTTT.

The rearrangement uses TRBV2 and TRBJ1-1, with 9 bases lining up with TRBD1. Trimming removed 6 bases from V and 7 bases from J; junction bases left unmatched: 3. Germline V gene sequence: CDR1 SNHLY, CDR2 FYNNEI. The CDR3 covers 12 residues. The CDR3 DNA follows: TGTGCCAGCAGCGGGACAGGGTTTGAAGCTTTCTTT. As protein: CASSGTGFEAFF.

The V and J genes are TRBV5-1 and TRBJ1-1; D is undetermined. CDR3 size: 13 residues. The germline V and J ends were trimmed by 3 bases and 4 bases, with 10 bases remaining between them. CDR1 and CDR2 (germline): SGHRS, YFSETQ. The CDR3 DNA follows: TGCGCCAGCAGCTCCCCCCCCGGCACTGAAGCTTTCTTT. This encodes CASSSPPGTEAFF.

The chain couples TRBV18 to TRBJ2-2; TRBD1 aligns across 7 bases. This CDR3 spans 16 amino acids. Germline V CDR1 and CDR2: KGHSH, LQKENI. The ends lost 0 bases at V and 6 bases at J; junction bases unmatched: 7. In DNA, the CDR3 is TGTGCCAGCTCACCACCAGCGACAGGGTGGTCCGGGGAGCTGTTTTTT. It yields the protein CASSPPATGWSGELFF.

The rearrangement uses TRBV21-1 and TRBJ1-6. TRBV21-1 is a pseudogene segment. The CDR3 runs to 13 residues. In nucleotides, the CDR3 is TGTGCCAGCAGAGGGAGGGATAATTCACCCCTCCACTTT. This sequence encodes CASRGRDNSPLHF.

The chain carries TRBV5-1 and TRBJ1-1, with 7 bases fitting TRBD1. The CDR3 spans 14 residues. Germline V gives CDR1 SGHRS, CDR2 YFSETQ. With 3 bases clipped from V and 0 bases from J, the junction kept 2 bases outside the gene matches. The CDR3 protein is CASSWTGLNTEAFF. In DNA, the CDR3 is TGCGCCAGCAGCTGGACAGGACTGAACACTGAAGCTTTCTTT.

The chain carries TRBV5-6 and TRBJ2-7; 9 bases align to TRBD1. V lost 4 bases to trimming and J lost 3 bases; unmatched junction nucleotides: 8. Germline loops: CDR1 SGHDT, CDR2 YYEEEE. CDR3 length equals 15 residues. The CDR3 sequence is CASSPRTGDFYEQYF. The CDR3 nucleotides read TGTGCCAGCAGCCCACGGACAGGGGACTTCTACGAGCAGTACTTC.

This CDR3 is CASSRTGTVSYEQYF. CDR3 coding DNA: TGTGCCAGCAGTCGGACCGGGACAGTCTCCTACGAGCAGTACTTC. This rearrangement joins TRBV27 to TRBJ2-7; 7 positions match TRBD1. The junction had 7 bases not matched to a gene; V was cut back by 5 bases and J by 0 bases. This CDR3 has 15 residues. CDR1 is MNHEY, CDR2 SMNVEV, per germline (reference sequence).

This chain connects TRBV6-2 or TRBV6-3 to TRBJ2-3; possibly TRBD1 for D (6 bases). The CDR3 extends over 15 amino acids. Trimming removed 6 bases from V and 1 base from J, with 14 bases in between. Germline lookup yields CDR1 MNHEY and CDR2 SVGEGT. CDR3 in amino acids: CASSLTGSGTDTQYF. The CDR3 DNA reads as TGTGCCAGCAGCTTAACAGGGTCCGGCACAGATACGCAGTATTTT.

This chain connects TRBV7-2 to TRBJ1-6; 8 positions agree with TRBD1. J gave up 17 bases and V 3 bases, and 3 bases lay outside the gene matches. The CDR3 has 11 residues. Germline-derived CDR1 and CDR2 are SGHTA and FQGNSA. The CDR3 here is CASSLTGVFHF. Written as DNA, the CDR3 is TGTGCCAGCAGCTTGACAGGGGTTTTCCACTTT.

V gene TRBV5-4 combines with J gene TRBJ2-6; D is possibly TRBD1 (6 bases). Per germline, CDR1 SGHNT and CDR2 YYREEE (reference sequence). The V gene lost 2 bases and the J gene lost 0 bases, with 12 bases spanning the gap. The CDR3 has 17 residues. The CDR3 nucleotides are TGTGCCAGCAGCTTACAGACAGGCCGCTCTGGGGCCAACGTCCTGACTTTC. This encodes CASSLQTGRSGANVLTF.

The V call is TRBV10-3, the J call TRBJ2-5; a possible D gene is TRBD1 (6 bases). In germline, CDR1 is ENHRY, CDR2 SYGVKD. The CDR3 has 15 amino acids. V lost 3 bases and J lost 4, with 15 bases in between. The CDR3 region is CAISDPQRGGETQYF. CDR3 DNA: TGTGCCATCAGTGACCCCCAGAGAGGGGGAGAGACCCAGTACTTC.

This clone was detected only once. V is TRBV18 and J is TRBJ2-3; maybe TRBD2 (6 bases). The V end lost 1 base, the J end lost 0 bases, and 8 bases lay between the germline ends. CDR1 and CDR2 from the germline V gene are KGHSH and LQKENI. This CDR3 is 15 amino acids long. The CDR3 DNA sequence: TGTGCCAGCTCACCACTAGCGGTGAGCACAGATACGCAGTATTTT. Encoded protein: CASSPLAVSTDTQYF.

Regarding this clone: Sequence at one end of the junction differs from germline and may be a read error. The chain couples TRBV7-7 to TRBJ2-7, with 13 bases matching TRBD2. This CDR3 has 15 amino acids. Germline V CDR1 and CDR2: SSHAT, FNYEAQ (reference sequence). CDR3 sequence: CASSSGLAGVGEQYF. As DNA, the CDR3 is TGTGCTAGCAGCTCCGGACTAGCGGGAGTGGGCGAGCAGTACTTC. Combining the CDR3 with reference TRBV7-7 and TRBJ2-7 gives the whole variable domain GAGVSQSPRYKVTKRGQDVTLRCDPISSHATLYWYQQALGQGPEFLTYFNYEAQPDKSGLPSDRFSAERPEGSISTLTIQRTEQRDSAMYRCASSSGLAGVGEQYFGPGTRLTVT.

The V gene is TRBV12-3 or TRBV12-4, the J gene TRBJ2-3; D gene uncertain. V was trimmed by 3 bases and J by 2 bases, leaving 3 bases between them. The CDR3 is 12 amino acids. This CDR3 is CASSFYTDTQYF. CDR3 DNA sequence: TGTGCCAGCAGTTTTTACACAGATACGCAGTATTTT.